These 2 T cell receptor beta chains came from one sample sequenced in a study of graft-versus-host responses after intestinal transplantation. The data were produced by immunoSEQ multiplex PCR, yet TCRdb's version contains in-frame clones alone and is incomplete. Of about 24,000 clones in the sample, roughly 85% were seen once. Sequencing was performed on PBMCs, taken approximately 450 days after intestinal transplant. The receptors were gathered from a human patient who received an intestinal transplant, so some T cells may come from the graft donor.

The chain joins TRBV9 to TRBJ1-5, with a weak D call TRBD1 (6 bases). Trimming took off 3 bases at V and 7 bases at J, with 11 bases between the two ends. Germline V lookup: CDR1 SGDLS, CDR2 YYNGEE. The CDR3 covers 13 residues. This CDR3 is CASSEAGEQPQHF. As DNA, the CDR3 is TGTGCCAGCAGCGAGGCAGGGGAACAGCCCCAGCATTTT.

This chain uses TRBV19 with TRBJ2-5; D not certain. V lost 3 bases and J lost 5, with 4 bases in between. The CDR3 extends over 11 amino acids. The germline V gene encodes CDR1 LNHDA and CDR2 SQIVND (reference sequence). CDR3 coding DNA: TGTGCCAGTAGTATCCGGGAGACCCAGTACTTC. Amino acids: CASSIRETQYF. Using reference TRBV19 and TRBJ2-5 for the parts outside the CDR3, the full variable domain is DGGITQSPKYLFRKEGQNVTLSCEQNLNHDAMYWYRQDPGQGLRLIYYSQIVNDFQKGDIAEGYSVSREKKESFPLTVTSAQKNPTAFYLCASSIRETQYFGPGTRLLVL.